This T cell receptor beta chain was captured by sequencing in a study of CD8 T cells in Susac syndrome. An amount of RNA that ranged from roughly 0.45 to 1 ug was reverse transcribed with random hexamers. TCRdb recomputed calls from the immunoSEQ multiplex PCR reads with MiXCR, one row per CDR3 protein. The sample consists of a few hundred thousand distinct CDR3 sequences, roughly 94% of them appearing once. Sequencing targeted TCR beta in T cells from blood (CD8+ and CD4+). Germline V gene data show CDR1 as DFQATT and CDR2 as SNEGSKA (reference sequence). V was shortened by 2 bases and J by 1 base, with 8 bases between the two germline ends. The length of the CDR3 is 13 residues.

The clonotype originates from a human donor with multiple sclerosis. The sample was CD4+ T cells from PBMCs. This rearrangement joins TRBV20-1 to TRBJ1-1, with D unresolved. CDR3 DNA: TGCAGTGCTAGATATCGGGGGAACACTGAAGCTTTCTTT. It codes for CSARYRGNTEAFF.